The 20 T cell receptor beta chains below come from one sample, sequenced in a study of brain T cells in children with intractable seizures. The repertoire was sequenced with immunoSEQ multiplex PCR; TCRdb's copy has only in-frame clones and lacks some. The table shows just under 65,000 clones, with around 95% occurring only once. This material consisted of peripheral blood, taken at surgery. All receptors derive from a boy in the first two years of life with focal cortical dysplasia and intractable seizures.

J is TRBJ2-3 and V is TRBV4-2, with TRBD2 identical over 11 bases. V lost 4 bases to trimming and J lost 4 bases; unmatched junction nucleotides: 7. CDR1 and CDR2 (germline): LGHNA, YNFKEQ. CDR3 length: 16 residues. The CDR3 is CASSRQTSGAADTQYF. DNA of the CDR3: TGTGCCAGCAGCCGTCAGACTAGCGGGGCGGCAGATACGCAGTATTTT.

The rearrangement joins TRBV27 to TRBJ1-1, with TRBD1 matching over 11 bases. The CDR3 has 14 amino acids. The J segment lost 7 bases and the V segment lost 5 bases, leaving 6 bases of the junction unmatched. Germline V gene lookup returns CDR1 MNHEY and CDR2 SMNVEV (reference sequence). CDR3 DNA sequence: TGTGCCAGCAGTGCCGGGACAGGGGGGATTGAAGCTTTCTTT. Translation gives CASSAGTGGIEAFF.

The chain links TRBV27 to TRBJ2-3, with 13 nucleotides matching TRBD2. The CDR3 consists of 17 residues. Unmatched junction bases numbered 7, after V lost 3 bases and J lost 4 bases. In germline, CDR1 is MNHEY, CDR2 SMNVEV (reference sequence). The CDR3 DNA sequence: TGTGCCAGCAGTTTCCCCCAACTAGCGGGAGGGTCAGATACGCAGTATTTT. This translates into CASSFPQLAGGSDTQYF.

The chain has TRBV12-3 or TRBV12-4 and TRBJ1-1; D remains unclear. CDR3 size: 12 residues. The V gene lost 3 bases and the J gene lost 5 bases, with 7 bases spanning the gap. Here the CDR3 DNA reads TGTGCCAGCAGTTTTTTAAGGACTGAAGCTTTCTTT. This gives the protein CASSFLRTEAFF.

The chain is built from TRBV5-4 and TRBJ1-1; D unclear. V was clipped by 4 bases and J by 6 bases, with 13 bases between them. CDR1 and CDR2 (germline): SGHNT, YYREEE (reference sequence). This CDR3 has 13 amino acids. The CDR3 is CASSPTGSSEAFF. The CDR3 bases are TGTGCCAGCAGCCCGACGGGTAGCTCTGAAGCTTTCTTT.

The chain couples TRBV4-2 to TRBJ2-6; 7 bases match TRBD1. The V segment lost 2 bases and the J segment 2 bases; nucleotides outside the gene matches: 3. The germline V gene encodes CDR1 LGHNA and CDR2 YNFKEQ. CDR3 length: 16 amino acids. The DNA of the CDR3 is TGTGCCAGCAGCCAATACAGGGGAACTGGGGCCAACGTCCTGACTTTC. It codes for CASSQYRGTGANVLTF.

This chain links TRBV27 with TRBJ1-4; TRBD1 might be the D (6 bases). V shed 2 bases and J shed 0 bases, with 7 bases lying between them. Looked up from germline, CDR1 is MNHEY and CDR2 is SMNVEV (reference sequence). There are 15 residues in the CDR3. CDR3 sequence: CASSLNRATNEKLFF. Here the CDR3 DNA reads TGTGCCAGCAGTTTAAACAGGGCAACTAATGAAAAACTGTTTTTT.

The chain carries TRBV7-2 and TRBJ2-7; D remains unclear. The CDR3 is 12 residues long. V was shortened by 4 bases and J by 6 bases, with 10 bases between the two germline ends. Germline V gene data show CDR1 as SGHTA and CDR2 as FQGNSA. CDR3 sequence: CASSSDTGEQYF. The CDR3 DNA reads TGTGCCAGCAGCTCCGACACTGGCGAGCAGTACTTC.

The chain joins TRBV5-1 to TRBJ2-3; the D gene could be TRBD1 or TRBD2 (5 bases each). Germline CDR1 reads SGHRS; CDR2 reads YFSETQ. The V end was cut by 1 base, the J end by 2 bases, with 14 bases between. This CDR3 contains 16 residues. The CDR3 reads CASSLMGRGPTDTQYF. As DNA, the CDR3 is TGCGCCAGCAGCTTGATGGGCCGGGGACCCACAGATACGCAGTATTTT.

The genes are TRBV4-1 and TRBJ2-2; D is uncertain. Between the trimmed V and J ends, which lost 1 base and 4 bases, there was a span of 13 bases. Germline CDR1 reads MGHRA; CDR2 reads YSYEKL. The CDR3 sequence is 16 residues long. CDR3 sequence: CASSQGGFRGTGELFF. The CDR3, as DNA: TGCGCCAGCAGCCAAGGGGGTTTTAGAGGCACCGGGGAGCTGTTTTTT.

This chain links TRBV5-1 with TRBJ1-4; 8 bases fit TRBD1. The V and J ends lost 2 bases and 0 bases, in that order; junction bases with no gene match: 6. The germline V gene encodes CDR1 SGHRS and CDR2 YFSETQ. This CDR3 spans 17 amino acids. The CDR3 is CASSLQGVSATNEKLFF. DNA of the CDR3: TGCGCCAGCAGCTTACAGGGGGTTTCGGCAACTAATGAAAAACTGTTTTTT.

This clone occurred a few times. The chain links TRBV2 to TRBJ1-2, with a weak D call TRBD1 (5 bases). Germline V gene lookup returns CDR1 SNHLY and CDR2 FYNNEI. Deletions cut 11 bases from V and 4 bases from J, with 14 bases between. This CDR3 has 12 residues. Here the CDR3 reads CAVPQGAYGYTF. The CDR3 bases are TGTGCCGTCCCTCAGGGTGCCTATGGCTACACCTTC.

The CDR3, as DNA: TGCGCCAGCAGGTCGGTTGGGCGGACCTACGAGCAGTACTTC. This translates into CASRSVGRTYEQYF. This chain joins TRBV5-1 and TRBJ2-7, with no clear D. Germline CDR1 is SGHRS and CDR2 is YFSETQ. V lost 5 bases and J lost 2, with 14 bases in between. This CDR3 comprises 14 residues.

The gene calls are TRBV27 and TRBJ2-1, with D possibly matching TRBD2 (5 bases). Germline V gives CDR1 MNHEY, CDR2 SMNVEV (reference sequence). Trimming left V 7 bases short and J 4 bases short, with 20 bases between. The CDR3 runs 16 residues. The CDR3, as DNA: TGTGCCAGCAACCCTTATCCCCAGCGGAATTACAATGAGCAGTTCTTC. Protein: CASNPYPQRNYNEQFF.

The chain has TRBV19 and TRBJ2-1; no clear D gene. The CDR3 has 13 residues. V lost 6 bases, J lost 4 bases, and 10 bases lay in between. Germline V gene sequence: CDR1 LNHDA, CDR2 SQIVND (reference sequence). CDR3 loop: CASSGPIYNEQFF. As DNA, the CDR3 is TGTGCCAGTAGCGGGCCCATATACAATGAGCAGTTCTTC. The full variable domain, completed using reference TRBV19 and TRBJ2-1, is DGGITQSPKYLFRKEGQNVTLSCEQNLNHDAMYWYRQDPGQGLRLIYYSQIVNDFQKGDIAEGYSVSREKKESFPLTVTSAQKNPTAFYLCASSGPIYNEQFFGPGTRLTVL.

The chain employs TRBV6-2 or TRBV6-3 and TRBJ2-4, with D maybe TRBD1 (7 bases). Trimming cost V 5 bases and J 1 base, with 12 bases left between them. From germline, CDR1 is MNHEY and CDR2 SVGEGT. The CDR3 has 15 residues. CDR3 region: CASSGPGGAKNIQYF. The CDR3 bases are TGTGCCAGCAGTGGACCAGGGGGGGCCAAAAACATTCAGTACTTC.

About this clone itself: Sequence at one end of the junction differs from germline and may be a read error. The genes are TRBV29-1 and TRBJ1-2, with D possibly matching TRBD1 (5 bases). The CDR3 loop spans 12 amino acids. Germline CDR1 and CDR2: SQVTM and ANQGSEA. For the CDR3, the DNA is TGCAGCGCCGTGAGACAGAACTATGGCTACGTCTTC. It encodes CSAVRQNYGYVF.

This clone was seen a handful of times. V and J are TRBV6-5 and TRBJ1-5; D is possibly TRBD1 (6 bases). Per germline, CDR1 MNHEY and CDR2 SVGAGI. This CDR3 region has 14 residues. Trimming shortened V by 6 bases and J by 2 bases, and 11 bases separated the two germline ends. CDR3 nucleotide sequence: TGTGCCAGCAGGTCCGCAGGGGGCAATCAGCCCCAGCATTTT. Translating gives CASRSAGGNQPQHF.

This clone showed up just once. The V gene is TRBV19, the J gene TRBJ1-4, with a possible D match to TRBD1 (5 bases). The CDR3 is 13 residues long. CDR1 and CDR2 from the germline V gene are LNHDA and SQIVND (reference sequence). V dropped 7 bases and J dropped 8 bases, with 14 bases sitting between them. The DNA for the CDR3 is TGTGCCAGTACCCCGGGGTGGGGGGAAAAACTGTTTTTT. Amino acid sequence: CASTPGWGEKLFF.

The chain's CDR3 is CASKLASDTQYF. DNA for the CDR3: TGTGCCAGCAAACTAGCAAGTGATACGCAGTATTTT. The rearrangement links TRBV5-6 to TRBJ2-3, with D perhaps matching TRBD2 (6 bases). Germline values: CDR1 SGHDT, CDR2 YYEEEE. The V end was cut by 6 bases, the J end by 6 bases, with 11 bases between. This CDR3 has 12 amino acids.